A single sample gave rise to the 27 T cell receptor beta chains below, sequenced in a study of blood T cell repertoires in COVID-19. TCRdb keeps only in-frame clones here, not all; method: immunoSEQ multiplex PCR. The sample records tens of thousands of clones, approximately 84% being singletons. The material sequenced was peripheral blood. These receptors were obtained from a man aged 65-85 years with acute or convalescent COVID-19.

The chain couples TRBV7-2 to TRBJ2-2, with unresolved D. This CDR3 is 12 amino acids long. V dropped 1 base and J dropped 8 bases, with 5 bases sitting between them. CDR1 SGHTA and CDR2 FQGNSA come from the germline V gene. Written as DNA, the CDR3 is TGTGCCAGCAGCTTAGGGGCTGGGGAGCTGTTTTTT. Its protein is CASSLGAGELFF. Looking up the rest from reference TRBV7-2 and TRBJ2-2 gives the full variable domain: GAGVSQSPSNKVTEKGKDVELRCDPISGHTALYWYRQSLGQGLEFLIYFQGNSAPDKSGLPSDRFSAERTGGSVSTLTIQRTQQEDSAVYLCASSLGAGELFFGEGSRLTVL.

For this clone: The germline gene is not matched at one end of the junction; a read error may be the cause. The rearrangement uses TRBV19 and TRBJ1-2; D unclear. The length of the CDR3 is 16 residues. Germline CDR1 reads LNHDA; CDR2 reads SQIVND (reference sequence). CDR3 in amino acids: CASSSSLRARGDGYTF. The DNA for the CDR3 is TGTGCCAGCAGTAGTAGTTTGAGGGCCCGTGGCGATGGCTACACCTTC.

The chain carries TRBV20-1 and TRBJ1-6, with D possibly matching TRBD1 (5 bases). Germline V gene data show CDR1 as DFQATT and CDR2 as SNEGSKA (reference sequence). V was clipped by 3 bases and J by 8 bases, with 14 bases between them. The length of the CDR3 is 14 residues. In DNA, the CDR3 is TGCAGTGCTAGTGTTGGCAGGGCAGATTCACCCCTCCACTTT. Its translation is CSASVGRADSPLHF.

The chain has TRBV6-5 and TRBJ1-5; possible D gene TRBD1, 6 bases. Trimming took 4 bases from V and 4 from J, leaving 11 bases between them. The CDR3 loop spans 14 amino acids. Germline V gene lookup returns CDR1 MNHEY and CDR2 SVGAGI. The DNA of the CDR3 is TGTGCCAGCAGTTTCCGACAGGTTAATCAGCCCCAGCATTTT. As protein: CASSFRQVNQPQHF.

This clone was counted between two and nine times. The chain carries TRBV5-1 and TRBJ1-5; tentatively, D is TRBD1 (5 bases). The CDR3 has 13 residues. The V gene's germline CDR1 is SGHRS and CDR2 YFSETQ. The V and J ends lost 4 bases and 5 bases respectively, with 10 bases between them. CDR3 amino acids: CASSPDSDQPQHF. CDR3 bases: TGCGCCAGCAGCCCCGACAGTGATCAGCCCCAGCATTTT.

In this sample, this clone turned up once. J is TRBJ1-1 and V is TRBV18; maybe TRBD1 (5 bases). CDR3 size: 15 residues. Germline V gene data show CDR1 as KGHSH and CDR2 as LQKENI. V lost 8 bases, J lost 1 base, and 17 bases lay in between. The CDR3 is CASLPRFGQNTEAFF. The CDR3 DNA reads TGTGCCAGCCTTCCCAGGTTCGGACAGAACACTGAAGCTTTCTTT.

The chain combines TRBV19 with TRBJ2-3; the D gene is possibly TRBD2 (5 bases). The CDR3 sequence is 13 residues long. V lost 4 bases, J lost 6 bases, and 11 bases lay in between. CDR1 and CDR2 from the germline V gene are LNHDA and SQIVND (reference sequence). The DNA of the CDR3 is TGTGCCAGTAGTACCCCCCGAGGGGATACGCAGTATTTT. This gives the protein CASSTPRGDTQYF.

CDR3 loop: CASSVGSSGAYNEQFF. The CDR3 region has the DNA TGTGCCAGCAGCGTAGGGTCTAGCGGGGCCTACAATGAGCAGTTCTTC. V and J are TRBV9 and TRBJ2-1; 9 nucleotides line up with TRBD2. This CDR3 region has 16 residues. Germline CDR1 SGDLS, CDR2 YYNGEE. V was pared by 0 bases and J by 2 bases, with 3 bases of the junction left unmatched.

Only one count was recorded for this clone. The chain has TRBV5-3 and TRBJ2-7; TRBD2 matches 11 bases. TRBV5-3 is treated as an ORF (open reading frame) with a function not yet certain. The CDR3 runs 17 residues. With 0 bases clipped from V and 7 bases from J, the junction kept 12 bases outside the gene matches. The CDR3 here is CARSLGVLAGGAREQYF. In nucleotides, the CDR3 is TGTGCCAGAAGCTTGGGGGTATTAGCGGGAGGGGCGAGGGAGCAGTACTTC.

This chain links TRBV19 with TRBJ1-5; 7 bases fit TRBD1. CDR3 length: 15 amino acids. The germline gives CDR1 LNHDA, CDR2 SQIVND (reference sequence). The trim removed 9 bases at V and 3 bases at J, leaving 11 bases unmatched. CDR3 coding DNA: TGTGCCAGCTTTCCGGGACAGTGGACCAATCAGCCCCAGCATTTT. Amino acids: CASFPGQWTNQPQHF.

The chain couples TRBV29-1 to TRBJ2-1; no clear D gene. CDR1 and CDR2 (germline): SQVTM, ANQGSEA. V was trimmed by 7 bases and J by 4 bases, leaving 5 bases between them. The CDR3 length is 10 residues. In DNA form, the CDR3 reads TGCAGCGGTGCGTACAATGAGCAGTTCTTC. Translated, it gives CSGAYNEQFF.

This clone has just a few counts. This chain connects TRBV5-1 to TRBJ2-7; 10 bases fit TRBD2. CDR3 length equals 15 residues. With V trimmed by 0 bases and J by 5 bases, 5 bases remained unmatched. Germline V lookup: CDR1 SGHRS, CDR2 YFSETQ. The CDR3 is CASSLAASGRNEQYF. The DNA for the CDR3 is TGCGCCAGCAGCTTGGCAGCTAGCGGGAGAAACGAGCAGTACTTC.

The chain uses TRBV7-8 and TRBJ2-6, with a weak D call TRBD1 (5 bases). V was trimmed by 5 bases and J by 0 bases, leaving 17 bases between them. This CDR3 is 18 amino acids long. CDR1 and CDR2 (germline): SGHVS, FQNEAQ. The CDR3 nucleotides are TGTGCCAGCAGCAAAGGAGACAGTTCCTTCTCTGGGGCCAACGTCCTGACTTTC. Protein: CASSKGDSSFSGANVLTF.

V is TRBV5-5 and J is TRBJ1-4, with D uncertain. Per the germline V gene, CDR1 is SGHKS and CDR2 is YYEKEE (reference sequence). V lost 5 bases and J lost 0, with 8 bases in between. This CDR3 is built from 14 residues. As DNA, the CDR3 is TGTGCCAGCAGTGGTACAGCAACTAATGAAAAACTGTTTTTT. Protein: CASSGTATNEKLFF.

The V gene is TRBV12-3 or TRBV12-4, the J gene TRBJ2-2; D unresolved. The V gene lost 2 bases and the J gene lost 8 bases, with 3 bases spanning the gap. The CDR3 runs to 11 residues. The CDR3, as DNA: TGTGCCAGCAGTTTACTTGGGGAGCTGTTTTTT. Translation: CASSLLGELFF.

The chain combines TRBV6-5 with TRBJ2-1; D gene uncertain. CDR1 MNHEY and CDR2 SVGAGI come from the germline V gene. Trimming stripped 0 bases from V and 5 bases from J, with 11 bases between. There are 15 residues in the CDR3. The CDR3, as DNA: TGTGCCAGCAGTTACTCACCTCCCGACAACAATGAGCAGTTCTTC. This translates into CASSYSPPDNNEQFF.

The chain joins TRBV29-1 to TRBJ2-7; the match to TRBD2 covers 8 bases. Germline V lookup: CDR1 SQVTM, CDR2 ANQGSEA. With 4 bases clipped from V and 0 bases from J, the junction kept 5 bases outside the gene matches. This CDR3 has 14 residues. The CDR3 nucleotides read TGCAGCGTTGTTGAGCGGGGGCACTCCTACGAGCAGTACTTC. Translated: CSVVERGHSYEQYF.

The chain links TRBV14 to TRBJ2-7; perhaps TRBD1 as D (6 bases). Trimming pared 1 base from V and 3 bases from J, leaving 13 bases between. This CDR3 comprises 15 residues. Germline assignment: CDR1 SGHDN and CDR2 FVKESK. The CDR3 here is CASSQVTGGGYEQYF. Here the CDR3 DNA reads TGTGCCAGCAGCCAAGTGACAGGTGGTGGCTACGAGCAGTACTTC.

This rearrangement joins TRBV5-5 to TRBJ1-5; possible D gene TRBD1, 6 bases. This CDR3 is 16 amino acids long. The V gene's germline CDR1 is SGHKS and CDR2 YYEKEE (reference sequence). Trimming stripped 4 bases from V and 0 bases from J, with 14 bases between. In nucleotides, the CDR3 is TGTGCCAGCAGCCCAGGACAGCCCTATAGCAATCAGCCCCAGCATTTT. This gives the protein CASSPGQPYSNQPQHF.

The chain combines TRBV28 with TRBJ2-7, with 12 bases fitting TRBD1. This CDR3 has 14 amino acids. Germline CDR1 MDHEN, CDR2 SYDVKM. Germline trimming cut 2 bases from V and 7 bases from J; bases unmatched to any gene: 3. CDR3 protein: CASSLGTGGWEQYF. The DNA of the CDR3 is TGTGCCAGCAGTTTAGGGACAGGGGGCTGGGAGCAGTACTTC.

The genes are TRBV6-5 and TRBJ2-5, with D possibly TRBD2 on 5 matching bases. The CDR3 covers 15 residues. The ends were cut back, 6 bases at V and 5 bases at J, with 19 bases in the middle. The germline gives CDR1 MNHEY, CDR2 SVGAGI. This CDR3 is CASRGEAGRGETQYF. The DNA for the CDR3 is TGTGCCAGCAGAGGTGAGGCAGGTCGAGGGGAGACCCAGTACTTC.

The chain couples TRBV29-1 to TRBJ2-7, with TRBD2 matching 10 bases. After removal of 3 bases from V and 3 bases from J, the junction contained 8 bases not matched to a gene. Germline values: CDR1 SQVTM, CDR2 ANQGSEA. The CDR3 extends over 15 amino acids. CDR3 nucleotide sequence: TGCAGCGTTGACATCGGGACTAGCGACCTCTACGAGCAGTACTTC. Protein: CSVDIGTSDLYEQYF.

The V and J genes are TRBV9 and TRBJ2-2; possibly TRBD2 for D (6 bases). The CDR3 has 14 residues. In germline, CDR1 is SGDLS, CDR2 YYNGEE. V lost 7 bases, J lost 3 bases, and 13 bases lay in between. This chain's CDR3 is CASARTGDTGELFF. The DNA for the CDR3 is TGTGCCAGCGCCCGAACGGGGGACACCGGGGAGCTGTTTTTT.

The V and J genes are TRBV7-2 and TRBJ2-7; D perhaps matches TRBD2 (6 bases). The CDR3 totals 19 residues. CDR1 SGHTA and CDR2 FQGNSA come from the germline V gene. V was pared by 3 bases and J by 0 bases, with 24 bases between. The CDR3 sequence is CASSFQSGWRASSSYEQYF. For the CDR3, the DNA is TGTGCCAGCAGCTTCCAAAGCGGGTGGAGGGCCTCGAGCTCCTACGAGCAGTACTTC.

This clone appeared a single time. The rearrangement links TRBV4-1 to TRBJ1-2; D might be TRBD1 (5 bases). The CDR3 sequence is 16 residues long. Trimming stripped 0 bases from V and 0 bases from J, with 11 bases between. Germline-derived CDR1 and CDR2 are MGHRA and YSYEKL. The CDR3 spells CASSQEATASNYGYTF. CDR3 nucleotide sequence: TGCGCCAGCAGCCAAGAGGCGACAGCTTCTAACTATGGCTACACCTTC.

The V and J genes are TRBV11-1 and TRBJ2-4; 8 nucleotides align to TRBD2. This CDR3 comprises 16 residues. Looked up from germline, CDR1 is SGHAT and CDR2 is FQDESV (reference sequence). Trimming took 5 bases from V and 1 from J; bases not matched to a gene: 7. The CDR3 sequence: CASSGGAGEAKNIQYF. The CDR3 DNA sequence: TGTGCCAGCAGCGGGGGAGCGGGAGAGGCCAAAAACATTCAGTACTTC.

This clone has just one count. CDR3 protein: CASSYVLRDTQYF. CDR3 sequence (DNA): TGTGCCAGCAGTTACGTCCTCCGAGATACGCAGTATTTT. The chain recombines TRBV6-5 with TRBJ2-3; D unclear. Trimming removed 2 bases at V and 5 bases at J, with 8 bases between. CDR3 size: 13 residues. CDR1 and CDR2 from the germline V gene are MNHEY and SVGAGI.